The clone carrying this TCR beta chain turned up a few times. PCR was performed a second time for about 7 to 12 cycles using a sample-barcoded 5' primer and a J-beta primer mix. The authors tagged each cDNA molecule using a template-switch adaptor with 12 random nucleotides. MiXCR, run by TCRdb on the 5' RACE reads, gives a single entry per CDR3 protein. There are approximately 360,000 distinct CDR3 sequences in the sample; about half occur only once, and around 50% lies in the top ten. The record originates from a study of blood T cells in healthy people across ages. The wider study: About one barcoded TCR beta cDNA was captured per two T cells.

The donors, all healthy, were Caucasians living in Russia, aged 6 to 90. This CDR3 spans 15 amino acids. V gave up 1 base and J gave up 2 bases, with 12 bases separating them. The germline gives CDR1 LGHDT, CDR2 YNNKEL (reference sequence). Sequencing input: blood. The chain is built from TRBV3-1 and TRBJ2-7; tentatively, D is TRBD2 (6 bases). This TCR derives from a man in his sixties in good health. CDR3 loop: CASSQGQGGPYEQYF. CDR3 DNA sequence: TGTGCCAGCAGCCAAGGGCAGGGAGGACCCTACGAGCAGTACTTC.